A selection of T cell receptor beta chains follows, all from one sample in a study of T cell responses to AZD1222 COVID-19 vaccine. This table comes from immunoSEQ multiplex PCR, and its TCRdb copy is limited to in-frame clones, with some not included. Seen here are some 130,000 clones, under 90% observed once, and the top ten hold approximately 20%. The specimen comprised peripheral blood, sampled on day 0 of AZD1222 vaccination. These receptors all come from an adult in good health. Each CDR3 is given without its conserved first and last residue. Each record gives: V gene, J gene, CDR3 protein.

V gene: TRBV20-1
J gene: TRBJ1-2
CDR3 protein: SAREMVGYT

V gene: TRBV10-3
J gene: TRBJ1-3
CDR3 protein: ATRGSGNTIY

V gene: TRBV9
J gene: TRBJ1-1
CDR3 protein: ASSVSDGHTEAF

V gene: TRBV30
J gene: TRBJ1-2
CDR3 protein: AWTPANYGYT

V gene: TRBV5-6
J gene: TRBJ1-5
CDR3 protein: ASSVGTGGHKNQPQH

V gene: TRBV10-1
J gene: TRBJ1-3
CDR3 protein: ASSPGGNTIY

V gene: TRBV27
J gene: TRBJ1-1
CDR3 protein: ASSSDPGGHTEAF

V gene: TRBV7-2
J gene: TRBJ1-1
CDR3 protein: ASSLGTGSRTEAF

V gene: TRBV6-5
J gene: TRBJ1-2
CDR3 protein: ASRAGGGWDGYT

V gene: TRBV11-2
J gene: TRBJ1-2
CDR3 protein: ASSSVGGGHYGYT

V gene: TRBV7-9
J gene: TRBJ1-1
CDR3 protein: ASSLSGGAEAF

V gene: TRBV19
J gene: TRBJ1-3
CDR3 protein: ASSIFLKSSGNTIY

V gene: TRBV6-2/TRBV6-3
J gene: TRBJ2-1
CDR3 protein: ASSFGQGTAYNEQF

V gene: TRBV5-4
J gene: TRBJ1-1
CDR3 protein: ASSLYSGGGTEAF

V gene: TRBV9
J gene: TRBJ2-7
CDR3 protein: ASSGSTDTYEQY

V gene: TRBV28
J gene: TRBJ1-2
CDR3 protein: ASSLTLRYGYT

V gene: TRBV6-5
J gene: TRBJ1-2
CDR3 protein: ASSVGALSNYGYT

V gene: TRBV5-4
J gene: TRBJ2-7
CDR3 protein: ASSPTGGYEQY

V gene: TRBV7-2
J gene: TRBJ2-1
CDR3 protein: ASSQNPRVRGYEQF

V gene: TRBV5-1
J gene: TRBJ2-7
CDR3 protein: ASSLALRQGAYEQY

V gene: TRBV4-1
J gene: TRBJ2-7
CDR3 protein: ASSQTRSASYEQY

V gene: TRBV9
J gene: TRBJ1-2
CDR3 protein: ASSAGAGNYGYT

V gene: TRBV24-1
J gene: TRBJ2-7
CDR3 protein: ATSDTSQPSYEQY

V gene: TRBV7-9
J gene: TRBJ2-7
CDR3 protein: ASSLQRGAYEQY

V gene: TRBV7-9
J gene: TRBJ1-5
CDR3 protein: ASSSRLSNQPQH

V gene: TRBV2
J gene: TRBJ1-3
CDR3 protein: ASSESAGILAGNTIY

V gene: TRBV29-1
J gene: TRBJ1-2
CDR3 protein: SVEFSGYYGYT

V gene: TRBV14
J gene: TRBJ1-1
CDR3 protein: ASSLRVRNTEAF

V gene: TRBV7-2
J gene: TRBJ2-5
CDR3 protein: ASSLFVGTGPETQY

V gene: TRBV9
J gene: TRBJ2-1
CDR3 protein: ASSVLTDSYNEQF

V gene: TRBV6-5
J gene: TRBJ1-2
CDR3 protein: ASSQGGIPYGYT

V gene: TRBV18
J gene: TRBJ1-1
CDR3 protein: ASSRQTEAF

V gene: TRBV6-5
J gene: TRBJ2-7
CDR3 protein: ASSYSTGYSSYEQY

V gene: TRBV6-2/TRBV6-3
J gene: TRBJ1-6
CDR3 protein: ASSRGPGGGSPLH

V gene: TRBV7-9
J gene: TRBJ1-6
CDR3 protein: ASSLGTGDSPLH

V gene: TRBV12-5
J gene: TRBJ2-2
CDR3 protein: ASGPGTGELF

V gene: TRBV9
J gene: TRBJ2-6
CDR3 protein: ASSVGGSSGANVLT

V gene: TRBV4-1
J gene: TRBJ1-1
CDR3 protein: ASSQVSPGNTEAF

V gene: TRBV2
J gene: TRBJ2-2
CDR3 protein: ASSRQGGSANTGELF

V gene: TRBV2
J gene: TRBJ1-2
CDR3 protein: ASTRDSGGYT

V gene: TRBV21-1
J gene: TRBJ2-7
CDR3 protein: ASRLGDSPSYEQY

V gene: TRBV6-6
J gene: TRBJ1-5
CDR3 protein: ASSYRSSNQPQH

V gene: TRBV7-2
J gene: TRBJ2-3
CDR3 protein: ASSSTPGTQY

V gene: TRBV28
J gene: TRBJ1-1
CDR3 protein: ASTFDPNTEAF

V gene: TRBV6-5
J gene: TRBJ2-3
CDR3 protein: ASSYSSGTGLNTQY